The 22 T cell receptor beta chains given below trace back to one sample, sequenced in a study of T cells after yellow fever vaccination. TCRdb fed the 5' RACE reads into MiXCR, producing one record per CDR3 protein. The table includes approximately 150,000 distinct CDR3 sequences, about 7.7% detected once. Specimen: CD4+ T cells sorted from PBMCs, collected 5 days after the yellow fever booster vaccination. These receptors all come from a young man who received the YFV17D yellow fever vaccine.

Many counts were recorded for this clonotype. CDR3 DNA: TGCGCCAGCAGCTTGTCGGGGATGAACACTGAAGCTTTCTTT. Protein product: CASSLSGMNTEAFF. The gene calls are TRBV5-1 and TRBJ1-1; no clear D gene. Trimming removed 1 base from V and 0 bases from J, with 7 bases in between. There are 14 residues in the CDR3. Germline values: CDR1 SGHRS, CDR2 YFSETQ.

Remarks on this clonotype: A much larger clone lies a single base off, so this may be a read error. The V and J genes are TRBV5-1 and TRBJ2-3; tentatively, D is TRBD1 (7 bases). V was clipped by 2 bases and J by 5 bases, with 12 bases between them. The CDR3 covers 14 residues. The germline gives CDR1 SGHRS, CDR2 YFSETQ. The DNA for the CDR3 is TGCGCCAGCAGCTTTCAGGGGGGTCGAGATACGCAGTATTTT. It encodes CASSFQGGRDTQYF.

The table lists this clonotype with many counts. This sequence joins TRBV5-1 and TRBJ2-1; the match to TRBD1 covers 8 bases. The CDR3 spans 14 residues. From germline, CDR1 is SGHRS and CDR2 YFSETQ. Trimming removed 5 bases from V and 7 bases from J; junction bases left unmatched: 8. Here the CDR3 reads CASRTGQGENEQFF. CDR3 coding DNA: TGCGCCAGCAGAACCGGACAGGGAGAGAATGAGCAGTTCTTC.

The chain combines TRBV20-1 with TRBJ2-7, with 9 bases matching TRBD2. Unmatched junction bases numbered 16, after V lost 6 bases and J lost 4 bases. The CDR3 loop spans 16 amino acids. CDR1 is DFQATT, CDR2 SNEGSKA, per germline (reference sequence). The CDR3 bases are TGCAGTGCCTCCCCTCGGCGGGAGGGCGTAAGGTACGAGCAGTACTTC. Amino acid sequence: CSASPRREGVRYEQYF.

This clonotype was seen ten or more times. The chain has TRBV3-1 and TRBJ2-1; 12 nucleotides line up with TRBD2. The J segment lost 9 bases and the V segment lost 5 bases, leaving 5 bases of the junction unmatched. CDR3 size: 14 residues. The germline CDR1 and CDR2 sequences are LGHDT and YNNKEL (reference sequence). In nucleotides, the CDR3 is TGTGCCAGCAGCGGCCTAGCGGGAGGGGTTGAGCAGTTCTTC. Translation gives CASSGLAGGVEQFF.

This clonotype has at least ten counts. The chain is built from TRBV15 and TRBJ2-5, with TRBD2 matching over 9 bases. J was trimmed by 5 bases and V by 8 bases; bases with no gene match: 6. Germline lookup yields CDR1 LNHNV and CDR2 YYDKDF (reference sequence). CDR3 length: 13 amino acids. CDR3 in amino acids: CATQAGGGETQYF. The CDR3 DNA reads TGTGCCACCCAAGCGGGAGGAGGGGAGACCCAGTACTTC.

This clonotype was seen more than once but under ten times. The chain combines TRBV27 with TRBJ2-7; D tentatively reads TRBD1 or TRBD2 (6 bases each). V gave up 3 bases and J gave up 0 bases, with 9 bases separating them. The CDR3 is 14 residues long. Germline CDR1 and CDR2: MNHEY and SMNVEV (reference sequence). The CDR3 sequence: CASSFRGGSYEQYF. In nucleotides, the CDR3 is TGTGCCAGCAGTTTCAGGGGAGGCTCCTACGAGCAGTACTTC.

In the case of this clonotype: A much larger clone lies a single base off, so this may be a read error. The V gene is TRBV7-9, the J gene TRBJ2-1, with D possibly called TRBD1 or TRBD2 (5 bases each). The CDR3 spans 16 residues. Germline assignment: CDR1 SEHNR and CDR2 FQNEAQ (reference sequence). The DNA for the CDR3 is TGTGCCAGCAGGAAACGCAGAGGGGAACAATACAATGAGCAGCTCTTC. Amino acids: CASRKRRGEQYNEQLF.

This CDR3 reads CASSVGTGDGYTF. The CDR3, as DNA: TGTGCCAGCAGCGTCGGGACAGGGGACGGCTACACCTTC. The chain is built from TRBV7-9 and TRBJ1-2; TRBD1 agrees at 10 bases. V was clipped by 5 bases and J by 8 bases; unmatched bases: 5. The germline V gene has CDR1 SEHNR and CDR2 FQNEAQ (reference sequence). The CDR3 runs to 13 residues.

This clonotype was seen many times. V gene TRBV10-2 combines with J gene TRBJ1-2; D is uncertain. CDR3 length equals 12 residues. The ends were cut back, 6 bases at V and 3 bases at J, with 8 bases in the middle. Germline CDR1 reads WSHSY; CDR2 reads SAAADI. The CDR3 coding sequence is TGCGCCAGCAGATCGGGAGACTATGGCTACACCTTC. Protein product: CASRSGDYGYTF.

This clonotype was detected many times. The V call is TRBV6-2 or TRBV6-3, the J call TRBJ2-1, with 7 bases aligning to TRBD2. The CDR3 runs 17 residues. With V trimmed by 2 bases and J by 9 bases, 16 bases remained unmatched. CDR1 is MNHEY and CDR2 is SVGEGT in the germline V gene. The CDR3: CASSYSRDGGRRTEQFF. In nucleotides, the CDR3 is TGTGCCAGCAGTTACAGTCGGGATGGCGGGAGAAGGACTGAGCAGTTCTTC.

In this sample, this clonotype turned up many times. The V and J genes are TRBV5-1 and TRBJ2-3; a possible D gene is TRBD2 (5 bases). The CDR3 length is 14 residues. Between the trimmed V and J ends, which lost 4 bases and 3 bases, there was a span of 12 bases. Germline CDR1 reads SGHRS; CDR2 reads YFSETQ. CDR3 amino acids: CASSKDSWTDTQYF. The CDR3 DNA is TGCGCCAGCAGCAAGGACTCGTGGACAGATACGCAGTATTTT.

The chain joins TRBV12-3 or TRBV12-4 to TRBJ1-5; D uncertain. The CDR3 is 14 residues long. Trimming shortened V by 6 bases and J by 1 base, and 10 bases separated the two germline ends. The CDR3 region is CASSPSGSNQPQHF. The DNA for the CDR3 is TGTGCCAGCAGCCCTTCGGGAAGCAATCAGCCCCAGCATTTT.

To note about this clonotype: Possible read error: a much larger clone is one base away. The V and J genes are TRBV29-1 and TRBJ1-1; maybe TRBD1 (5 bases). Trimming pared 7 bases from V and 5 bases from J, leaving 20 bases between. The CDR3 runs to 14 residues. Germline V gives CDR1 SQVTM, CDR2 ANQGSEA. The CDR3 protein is CSGRSGWGKTEAFF. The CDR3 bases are TGCAGCGGCCGTAGTGGTTGGGGGAAGACTGAAGCTTTCTTT. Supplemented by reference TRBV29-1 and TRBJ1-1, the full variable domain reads SAVISQKPSRDICQRGTSLTIQCQVDSQVTMMFWYRQQPGQSLTLIATANQGSEATYESGFVIDKFPISRPNLTFSTLTVSNMSPEDSSIYLCSGRSGWGKTEAFFGQGTRLTVV.

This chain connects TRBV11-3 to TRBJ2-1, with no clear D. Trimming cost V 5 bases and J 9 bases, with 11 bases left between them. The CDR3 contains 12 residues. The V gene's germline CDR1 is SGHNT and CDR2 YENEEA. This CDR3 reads CASSLNDGEQFF. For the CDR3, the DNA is TGTGCCAGCAGCCTCAACGACGGTGAGCAGTTCTTC.

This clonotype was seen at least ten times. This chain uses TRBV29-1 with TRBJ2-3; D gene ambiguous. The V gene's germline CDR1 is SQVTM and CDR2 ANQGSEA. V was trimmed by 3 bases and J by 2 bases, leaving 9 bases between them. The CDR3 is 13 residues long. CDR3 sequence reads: CSVDPGHTDTQYF. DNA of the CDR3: TGCAGCGTTGATCCGGGCCACACAGATACGCAGTATTTT.

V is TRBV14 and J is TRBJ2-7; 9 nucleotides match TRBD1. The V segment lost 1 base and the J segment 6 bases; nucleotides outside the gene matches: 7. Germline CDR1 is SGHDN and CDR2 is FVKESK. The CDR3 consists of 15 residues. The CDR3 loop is CASSQGGTGNVEQYF. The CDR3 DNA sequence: TGTGCCAGCAGCCAAGGGGGGACAGGGAATGTCGAGCAGTACTTC.

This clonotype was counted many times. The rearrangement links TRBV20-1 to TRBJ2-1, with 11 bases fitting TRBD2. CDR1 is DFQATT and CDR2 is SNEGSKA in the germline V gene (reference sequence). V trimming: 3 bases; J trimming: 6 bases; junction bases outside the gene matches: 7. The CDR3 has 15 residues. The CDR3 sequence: CSARKTSGVLNEQFF. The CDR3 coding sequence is TGCAGTGCTAGGAAGACTAGCGGGGTGCTCAATGAGCAGTTCTTC.

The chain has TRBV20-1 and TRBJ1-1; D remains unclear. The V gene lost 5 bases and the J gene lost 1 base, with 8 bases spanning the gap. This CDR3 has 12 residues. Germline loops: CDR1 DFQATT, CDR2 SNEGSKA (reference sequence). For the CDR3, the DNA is TGCAGTGCTGCAACACCGAACACTGAAGCTTTCTTT. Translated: CSAATPNTEAFF.

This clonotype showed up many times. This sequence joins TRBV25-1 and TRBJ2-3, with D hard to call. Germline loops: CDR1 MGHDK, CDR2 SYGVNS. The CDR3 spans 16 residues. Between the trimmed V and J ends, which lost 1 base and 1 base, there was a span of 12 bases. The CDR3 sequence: CASSESTSFGTDTQYF. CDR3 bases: TGTGCCAGCAGTGAATCCACATCTTTCGGCACAGATACGCAGTATTTT.

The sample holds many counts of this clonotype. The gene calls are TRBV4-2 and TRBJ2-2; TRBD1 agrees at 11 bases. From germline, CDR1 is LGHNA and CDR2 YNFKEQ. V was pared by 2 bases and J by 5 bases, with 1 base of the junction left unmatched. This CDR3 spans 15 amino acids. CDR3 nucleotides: TGTGCCAGCAGCCAAAGGGACAGGGGGACCGGGGAGCTGTTTTTT. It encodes CASSQRDRGTGELFF.

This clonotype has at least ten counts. For the CDR3, the DNA is TGCGCCAGCAGCCAAGATCTTATCGGGAGTCAAGAGACCCAGTACTTC. Protein: CASSQDLIGSQETQYF. This sequence joins TRBV4-3 and TRBJ2-5, with D perhaps matching TRBD2 (6 bases). V lost 0 bases and J lost 2, with 13 bases in between. The CDR3 spans 16 residues. The germline V gene encodes CDR1 LGHNA and CDR2 YSLEER.